This entry lists 31 T cell receptor beta chains sequenced from one sample in a study of T cells in Graves' hyperthyroidism and ophthalmopathy. Amplified regions were TCR beta CDR3 sequences from RNA transcripts. The TCR CDR3 was amplified in a first-round RT-PCR using the HTBI primer set. MiXCR, applied by TCRdb to the multiplex PCR reads, yields one record per CDR3 protein. This sample has about 350,000 distinct CDR3 sequences, with around a sixth found just once. The sample consisted of blood. Receptors were obtained from a woman aged 40 to 49 with Graves' ophthalmopathy.

This clonotype showed up just a few times. V usage is TRBV3-1 and J usage is TRBJ2-4, with a tentative D call TRBD1 (6 bases). The CDR3 covers 16 residues. The ends were cut back, 1 base at V and 2 bases at J, with 12 bases in the middle. Germline V lookup: CDR1 LGHDT, CDR2 YNNKEL (reference sequence). The CDR3 region is CASSQAVTGPKNIQYF. The CDR3 region has the DNA TGTGCCAGCAGCCAAGCAGTCACAGGGCCCAAAAACATTCAGTACTTC.

This clonotype was recorded at least ten times. The V and J genes are TRBV20-1 and TRBJ1-2; unclear D gene. This CDR3 spans 12 amino acids. V was trimmed by 0 bases and J by 7 bases, leaving 9 bases between them. Looked up from germline, CDR1 is DFQATT and CDR2 is SNEGSKA (reference sequence). CDR3 protein: CSARDIALGYTF. CDR3 DNA sequence: TGCAGTGCTAGAGATATAGCCCTTGGCTACACCTTC.

This clonotype was seen just once. The J gene is TRBJ1-2, the V gene TRBV2, with TRBD1 matching over 8 bases. J gave up 2 bases and V 4 bases, and 3 bases lay outside the gene matches. CDR1 is SNHLY, CDR2 FYNNEI, per germline. This CDR3 has 14 residues. The CDR3 protein is CASSAGGENYGYTF. CDR3 coding DNA: TGTGCCAGCAGTGCAGGGGGCGAGAACTATGGCTACACCTTC.

This clonotype came up many times. The genes are TRBV15 and TRBJ2-7, with 13 bases matching TRBD2. Unmatched junction bases numbered 5, after V lost 0 bases and J lost 6 bases. The CDR3 contains 16 residues. The V gene's germline CDR1 is LNHNV and CDR2 YYDKDF (reference sequence). In DNA, the CDR3 is TGTGCCACCAGCAGAGAGATTGGACTAGCGGGAGTCGAGCAGTACTTC. Translation: CATSREIGLAGVEQYF.

The sample holds many counts of this clonotype. The rearrangement uses TRBV6-1 and TRBJ2-7; 10 nucleotides line up with TRBD1. This CDR3 spans 13 amino acids. V lost 6 bases to trimming and J lost 6 bases; unmatched junction nucleotides: 5. Germline CDR1 MNHNS, CDR2 SASEGT. CDR3 residues: CASRWDRGSEQYF. The CDR3 nucleotides read TGTGCCAGCAGGTGGGACAGGGGAAGCGAGCAGTACTTC.

This clonotype was seen at least ten times. The chain's CDR3 is CSARPTGIYTEAFF. CDR3 nucleotides: TGCAGTGCTAGACCAACAGGGATCTACACTGAAGCTTTCTTT. The chain is built from TRBV20-1 and TRBJ1-1; a possible D gene is TRBD1 (6 bases). With 2 bases removed from V and 3 bases from J, the gap between germline ends came to 13 bases. The CDR3 is 14 residues long. Germline V gene lookup returns CDR1 DFQATT and CDR2 SNEGSKA (reference sequence).

This clonotype was seen many times. The V call is TRBV20-1, the J call TRBJ2-5; possibly TRBD2 for D (5 bases). This CDR3 is 14 amino acids long. V was trimmed by 0 bases and J by 10 bases, leaving 18 bases between them. The germline CDR1 and CDR2 sequences are DFQATT and SNEGSKA (reference sequence). CDR3 DNA sequence: TGCAGTGCTAGAGATTTGACATCCCAGAGGGTCCAGTACTTC. As protein: CSARDLTSQRVQYF.

The sample holds many counts of this clonotype. This rearrangement joins TRBV7-8 to TRBJ1-5; 9 nucleotides agree with TRBD1. From germline, CDR1 is SGHVS and CDR2 FQNEAQ. V lost 2 bases, J lost 7 bases, and 9 bases stayed unmatched. This CDR3 contains 16 residues. CDR3 sequence: CASSLSRRTGVQPQHF. The CDR3 nucleotides are TGTGCCAGCAGCTTATCTAGACGGACAGGGGTCCAGCCCCAGCATTTT.

A few counts support this clonotype. The chain uses TRBV25-1 and TRBJ2-6; D is unresolved. From germline, CDR1 is MGHDK and CDR2 SYGVNS. The CDR3 is made up of 16 amino acids. V lost 5 bases to trimming and J lost 0 bases, with 11 bases between them. CDR3 DNA sequence: TGTGCCAGCAGTAAAGACACTGTCTCTGGGGCCAACGTCCTGACTTTC. Translation gives CASSKDTVSGANVLTF. The whole variable domain, remainder taken from reference TRBV25-1 and TRBJ2-6, is EADIYQTPRYLVIGTGKKITLECSQTMGHDKMYWYQQDPGMELHLIHYSYGVNSTEKGDLSSESTVSRIRTEHFPLTLESARPSHTSQYLCASSKDTVSGANVLTFGAGSRLTVL.

In this sample, this clonotype turned up many times. The chain uses TRBV20-1 and TRBJ2-7; D not resolved. Germline V lookup: CDR1 DFQATT, CDR2 SNEGSKA (reference sequence). This CDR3 has 11 residues. CDR3 sequence reads: CRMPSRPQQYF. The CDR3 nucleotides read TGCCGGATGCCGAGCCGACCTCAACAGTACTTC.

Ten or more counts support this clonotype. The chain joins TRBV5-1 to TRBJ2-7; 9 bases map to TRBD2. The CDR3 loop spans 15 amino acids. Per the germline V gene, CDR1 is SGHRS and CDR2 is YFSETQ. J was trimmed by 5 bases and V by 4 bases; bases with no gene match: 10. CDR3 residues: CASSQSPGLANEQYF. Here the CDR3 DNA reads TGCGCCAGCAGCCAGTCTCCGGGACTAGCAAACGAGCAGTACTTC.

This clonotype was observed many times. V is TRBV27 and J is TRBJ2-7; TRBD2 matches at 7 bases. V lost 3 bases and J lost 2; bases outside the gene matches: 7. There are 15 residues in the CDR3. Germline CDR1 reads MNHEY; CDR2 reads SMNVEV (reference sequence). The CDR3 DNA reads as TGTGCCAGCAGTTTTGGGCGGGAGAACCCCTACGAGCAGTACTTC. Translation gives CASSFGRENPYEQYF.

In its sample, this clonotype was seen once. The chain combines TRBV5-1 with TRBJ2-7; D may be TRBD1 (11 bases). This CDR3 has 21 amino acids. Per germline, CDR1 SGHRS and CDR2 YFSETQ. With 0 bases removed from V and 2 bases from J, the gap between germline ends came to 30 bases. For the CDR3, the DNA is TGCGCCAGCAGCTTGGAAAGGACAGGGGGCAGACTAGCGGGCCATCCCTACGAGCAGTACTTC. This encodes CASSLERTGGRLAGHPYEQYF.

This clonotype was observed at least ten times. The gene calls are TRBV2 and TRBJ1-2, with TRBD1 matching 10 bases. The CDR3 consists of 15 residues. Germline-derived CDR1 and CDR2 are SNHLY and FYNNEI. J lost 8 bases, V lost 6 bases, and 12 bases had no gene match. DNA of the CDR3: TGTGCCAGCAGAGTCCAATCCGGGACAGGGGTCGGCTACACCTTC. Its translation: CASRVQSGTGVGYTF. Based on the CDR3 plus reference TRBV2 and TRBJ1-2, the full variable domain is EPEVTQTPSHQVTQMGQEVILRCVPISNHLYFYWYRQILGQKVEFLVSFYNNEISEKSEIFDDQFSVERPDGSNFTLKIRSTKLEDSAMYFCASRVQSGTGVGYTFGSGTRLTVV.

This clonotype was found many times. The chain recombines TRBV15 with TRBJ2-7, with D uncertain. V lost 1 base and J lost 5, with 6 bases in between. Germline V gene sequence: CDR1 LNHNV, CDR2 YYDKDF (reference sequence). CDR3 length: 12 residues. CDR3 loop: CATSRGLNEQYF. In DNA form, the CDR3 reads TGTGCCACCAGCAGAGGACTCAACGAGCAGTACTTC.

The V and J genes are TRBV5-1 and TRBJ2-5, with 7 bases fitting TRBD1. The junction had 7 bases not matched to a gene; V was cut back by 3 bases and J by 5 bases. Germline CDR1 SGHRS, CDR2 YFSETQ. The length of the CDR3 is 14 residues. This chain's CDR3 is CASSSTGDQETQYF. CDR3 sequence (DNA): TGCGCCAGCAGCTCAACAGGGGATCAGGAGACCCAGTACTTC. The entire variable domain, with the rest obtained from reference TRBV5-1 and TRBJ2-5, is as follows: KAGVTQTPRYLIKTRGQQVTLSCSPISGHRSVSWYQQTPGQGLQFLFEYFSETQRNKGNFPGRFSGRQFSNSRSEMNVSTLELGDSALYLCASSSTGDQETQYFGPGTRLLVL.

This clonotype turned up a few times. This chain uses TRBV10-3 with TRBJ1-2; possible D gene TRBD1, 6 bases. Trimming removed 10 bases at V and 0 bases at J, with 27 bases between. CDR3 size: 18 residues. Germline V gene sequence: CDR1 ENHRY, CDR2 SYGVKD. The CDR3 sequence: CATQGSRTRSRSNYGYTF. In nucleotides, the CDR3 is TGTGCCACTCAGGGGAGCAGGACACGATCCCGCTCTAACTATGGCTACACCTTC.

V usage is TRBV11-2 and J usage is TRBJ2-7, with a weak D call TRBD1 (5 bases). Trimming stripped 2 bases from V and 2 bases from J, with 10 bases between. Germline-derived CDR1 and CDR2 are SGHAT and FQNNGV. The CDR3 runs to 14 residues. CDR3 protein: CASSLRGWAYEQYF. The CDR3 bases are TGTGCCAGCAGCTTAAGGGGATGGGCCTACGAGCAGTACTTC.

This clonotype was observed at least ten times. The rearrangement joins TRBV30 to TRBJ2-5, with 10 positions matching TRBD2. The CDR3 has 15 residues. Losses at the gene ends were 8 bases for V and 0 bases for J; bases not matched to a gene: 9. The germline V gene encodes CDR1 GTSNPN and CDR2 SVGIG (reference sequence). CDR3 amino acids: CAGTSGISYQETQYF. For the CDR3, the DNA is TGTGCCGGAACTAGCGGGATTTCCTACCAAGAGACCCAGTACTTC.

This clonotype was seen many times. The J gene is TRBJ1-2, the V gene TRBV4-1; possible D gene TRBD1, 5 bases. The V end was cut by 4 bases, the J end by 1 base, with 10 bases between. Germline V gene data show CDR1 as MGHRA and CDR2 as YSYEKL. The CDR3 is made up of 14 amino acids. In DNA form, the CDR3 reads TGCGCCAGCAGCCGGACATACGATAACTATGGCTACACCTTC. Amino acid sequence: CASSRTYDNYGYTF.

At least ten counts were recorded for this clonotype. One end of the junction fails to match germline, which may point to a read error. The rearrangement uses TRBV19 and TRBJ2-7, with D possibly being TRBD1 or TRBD2 (5 bases each). The CDR3 length is 14 residues. Germline V gene sequence: CDR1 LNHDA, CDR2 SQIVND (reference sequence). The CDR3 protein is CASRLSGTSYEQYF. For the CDR3, the DNA is TGTGCAAGTAGGTTAAGTGGGACCTCCTACGAGCAGTACTTC. Filled out from reference TRBV19 and TRBJ2-7, the complete variable domain reads DGGITQSPKYLFRKEGQNVTLSCEQNLNHDAMYWYRQDPGQGLRLIYYSQIVNDFQKGDIAEGYSVSREKKESFPLTVTSAQKNPTAFYLCASRLSGTSYEQYFGPGTRLTVT.

The chain couples TRBV11-2 to TRBJ2-6; D gene uncertain. V dropped 5 bases and J dropped 1 base, with 12 bases sitting between them. Germline CDR1 is SGHAT and CDR2 is FQNNGV. The CDR3 loop spans 16 amino acids. The chain's CDR3 is CASSPRSGSGANVLTF. For the CDR3, the DNA is TGTGCCAGCAGCCCACGGTCCGGGTCTGGGGCCAACGTCCTGACTTTC.

Ten or more counts support this clonotype. The chain has TRBV20-1 and TRBJ2-5, with 9 bases aligning to TRBD1. V shed 6 bases, J shed 2 bases, and the junction held 7 bases outside the gene matches. The CDR3 extends over 14 amino acids. In germline, CDR1 is DFQATT, CDR2 SNEGSKA (reference sequence). In nucleotides, the CDR3 is TGCAGTGCCGGACACAGGGGGCTTCAAGAGACCCAGTACTTC. As protein: CSAGHRGLQETQYF.

In this sample, this clonotype turned up many times. The chain is built from TRBV12-3 or TRBV12-4 and TRBJ2-2; 11 nucleotides align to TRBD2. With 5 bases clipped from V and 4 bases from J, the junction kept 6 bases outside the gene matches. CDR3 length: 16 residues. The CDR3 sequence is CASSRLAGGPTGELFF. The CDR3 DNA reads as TGTGCCAGCAGTCGCCTAGCGGGAGGACCCACCGGGGAGCTGTTTTTT.

This clonotype was detected many times. This chain links TRBV19 with TRBJ1-1, with D unresolved. The CDR3 is 14 amino acids. The germline V and J ends were trimmed by 3 bases and 0 bases, with 8 bases remaining between them. CDR1 and CDR2 (germline): LNHDA, SQIVND (reference sequence). This chain's CDR3 is CASSILWLNTEAFF. CDR3 nucleotides: TGTGCCAGTAGTATCCTTTGGCTGAACACTGAAGCTTTCTTT.

This clonotype has a count of ten or more. V gene TRBV27 combines with J gene TRBJ2-5; TRBD2 is a possible D gene (5 bases). Germline CDR1 MNHEY, CDR2 SMNVEV (reference sequence). The ends were cut back, 0 bases at V and 5 bases at J, with 16 bases in the middle. The CDR3 runs to 16 residues. This CDR3 is CASSLSRGSPRETQYF. CDR3 DNA sequence: TGTGCCAGCAGTTTATCAAGAGGGAGTCCAAGGGAGACCCAGTACTTC.

The chain uses TRBV19 and TRBJ1-5; D is undetermined. This CDR3 has 15 residues. The germline V and J ends were trimmed by 2 bases and 1 base, with 9 bases remaining between them. Germline values: CDR1 LNHDA, CDR2 SQIVND (reference sequence). CDR3 sequence reads: CASSIKVQSNQPQHF. CDR3 in DNA: TGTGCCAGTAGTATAAAGGTCCAAAGCAATCAGCCCCAGCATTTT. The full variable domain, in which reference TRBV19 and TRBJ1-5 provide the parts outside the CDR3, is DGGITQSPKYLFRKEGQNVTLSCEQNLNHDAMYWYRQDPGQGLRLIYYSQIVNDFQKGDIAEGYSVSREKKESFPLTVTSAQKNPTAFYLCASSIKVQSNQPQHFGDGTRLSIL.

This clonotype has a count of ten or more. V and J are TRBV4-3 and TRBJ2-7; TRBD2 agrees at 14 bases. With V trimmed by 0 bases and J by 9 bases, 13 bases remained unmatched. The CDR3 has 18 amino acids. The V gene's germline CDR1 is LGHNA and CDR2 YSLEER. This chain's CDR3 is CASSQEISGTSGGVGQYF. CDR3 coding DNA: TGCGCCAGCAGCCAAGAAATCTCCGGGACTAGCGGGGGAGTGGGGCAGTACTTC.

This chain connects TRBV6-1 to TRBJ1-2, with 8 bases fitting TRBD1. There are 14 residues in the CDR3. J was trimmed by 3 bases and V by 1 base; bases with no gene match: 1. CDR1 and CDR2 from the germline V gene are MNHNS and SASEGT. DNA for the CDR3: TGTGCCAGCAGTGAAGTGACAGGGGACTATGGCTACACCTTC. Its protein is CASSEVTGDYGYTF.

J is TRBJ2-7 and V is TRBV12-3 or TRBV12-4; tentatively, D is TRBD1 (5 bases). The CDR3 covers 15 residues. The V end was cut by 0 bases, the J end by 2 bases, with 11 bases between. Written as DNA, the CDR3 is TGTGCCAGCAGTTTAGCTCTTCAGGGTACCTACGAGCAGTACTTC. It specifies CASSLALQGTYEQYF.

The V call is TRBV11-1, the J call TRBJ2-7; TRBD2 matches at 10 bases. Looked up from germline, CDR1 is SGHAT and CDR2 is FQDESV (reference sequence). The CDR3 contains 16 residues. V gave up 1 base and J gave up 2 bases; unmatched junction bases: 5. This CDR3 is CASSLDAGLATYEQYF. As DNA, the CDR3 is TGTGCCAGCAGCTTAGATGCGGGACTAGCGACCTACGAGCAGTACTTC.